The clone carrying this T cell receptor (beta chain) was seen more than once but under ten times. The antigen remains unidentified. Individual cDNA molecules (in the library) carried attached unique molecular identifiers. Per the authors' pipeline: Ranging from about 20,000 to 700,000, TCR counts per sample had a median value of 95,638. In TCRdb, the 5' RACE reads were re-called with MiXCR into one record per CDR3 protein. The V and J calls were determined by TCRdb, not by the authors. The table includes 110,000 or so distinct CDR3 sequences, more than 15% detected once. The record originates from a study of human T cells and chemical hapten exposure. Study background: TCR yield per sample varied, mainly due to pooled library volumes.

Extraction yielded total RNA from whole blood (unfractionated). The study's findings and limits: No alteration of TCRs above 1 in 1000 frequency was seen with DPC sensitization.

The clonotype originates from a human donor in good health.

CDR3 nucleotide sequence: TGTGCCACCAGCCTCGACAGGTTTTATGGAAACACCATATATTTT. Translation: CATSLDRFYGNTIYF. This chain connects TRBV15 to TRBJ1-3, with D perhaps TRBD1 (6 bases). The V and J ends lost 5 bases and 3 bases respectively, with 14 bases between them. The length of the CDR3 is 15 residues. CDR1 and CDR2 from the germline V gene are LNHNV and YYDKDF (reference sequence).